This is a list of T cell receptor beta chains from one sample in a study of molecular identifiers for immune sequencing clone quantification. TCRdb ran MiXCR on the PCR reads and lists one entry per CDR3 protein. This sample carries about 630,000 distinct CDR3 sequences, around 25% of them seen once, and the ten largest clones take 0.75% to 0.8%. The material sequenced was naive CD8+ T cells from blood, with Jurkat cell RNA spiked in. The receptors stem from a human donor in good health. Some libraries in this study had Jurkat cell RNA spiked in. Both conserved end residues are part of each CDR3. D genes are given only for firm matches. Only some rows state a clone size, as once, few, many or a class for expanded clones.

>many|TRBJ2-7|TRBV7-2|TRBD2
TGTGCCAGCAGCTTAGTACTAGCGGGAGCCAATGCCGAGCAGTACTTC
CASSLVLAGANAEQYF
>NA|TRBJ2-7|TRBV6-1|TRBD2
TGTGCCAGCAGTTCTCGCGGGACTAGTTTGGGCGAGCAGTACTTC
CASSSRGTSLGEQYF
>many|TRBJ2-3|TRBV20-1|TRBD2
TGCAGTGCTAAAGGACTAGCGGGAGTGATTTTCGATACGCAGTATTTT
CSAKGLAGVIFDTQYF
>few|TRBJ2-1|TRBV6-2/TRBV6-3|NA
TGTGCCACCTCAATCGGACTCGATGAGCAGTTCTTC
CATSIGLDEQFF
>NA|TRBJ2-7|TRBV20-1|TRBD2
TGCAGTGCTAGAGGGAGTCCGGGACTAGCGGACTACGAGCAGTACTTC
CSARGSPGLADYEQYF
>NA|TRBJ2-1|TRBV6-6|NA
TGTGCCAGCAGTTACGACACGAGACTAGGAGACAATGAGCAGTTCTTC
CASSYDTRLGDNEQFF
>few|TRBJ1-3|TRBV29-1|TRBD1
TGCAGCGTTGTCCTTAGTCCTGTGGCAGGGGGTTTCTCTGGAAACACCATATATTTT
CSVVLSPVAGGFSGNTIYF
>NA|TRBJ2-7|TRBV4-1|TRBD2
TGCGCCAGCAGCCGGGGACTAGCGGGTTCAGGGCAGTACTTC
CASSRGLAGSGQYF
>NA|TRBJ1-3|TRBV14|NA
TGTGCCAGCAGCAAGACGGGGGCCGGAAACACCATATATTTT
CASSKTGAGNTIYF
>NA|TRBJ1-4|TRBV5-1|NA
TGCGCCAGCAGCCAATGGGCAGGAAGTAATGAAAAACTGTTTTTT
CASSQWAGSNEKLFF
>NA|TRBJ2-5|TRBV6-5|TRBD2
TGTGCCAGCACTCTAGCGGGGGGAGAGACCCAGTACTTC
CASTLAGGETQYF
>many|TRBJ2-3|TRBV13|TRBD1
TGTGCCAGCAGCTCTGTCGGACAGGGGAACACAGATACGCAGTATTTT
CASSSVGQGNTDTQYF
>many|TRBJ1-1|TRBV29-1|NA
TGCAGCGTCCAGGGGACGAACACTGAAGCTTTCTTT
CSVQGTNTEAFF
>few|TRBJ2-3|TRBV4-2|NA
TGTGCCAGCAGCCCGCGACAGGCTCTAGCGACAGATACGCAGTATTTT
CASSPRQALATDTQYF
>many|TRBJ1-1|TRBV7-9|NA
TGTGCCAGCAGCCCACAGGGACTTAACACTGAAGCTTTCTTT
CASSPQGLNTEAFF
>NA|TRBJ1-1|TRBV7-9|NA
TGTGCCAGCAGCTTAGTGGCCAGTGAAGCTTTCTTT
CASSLVASEAFF
>NA|TRBJ2-7|TRBV27|NA
TGTGCCAGCAATTTGGACGGGCGTAATTACGAGCAGTACTTC
CASNLDGRNYEQYF
>NA|TRBJ2-1|TRBV20-1|TRBD1
TGCAGTGCCAGAGGGACAGGGGAGGTTTATCAGCATGAGCAGTTCTTC
CSARGTGEVYQHEQFF
>few|TRBJ2-3|TRBV20-1|NA
TGCAGTGCTAGAGATCAGAACCTAAATAGATATTTT
CSARDQNLNRYF
>few|TRBJ1-6|TRBV28|NA
TGTGCCAGCAGTTTTAATCTGGGAATCTCCTATAATTCACCCCTCCACTTT
CASSFNLGISYNSPLHF
>NA|TRBJ2-7|TRBV10-3|TRBD1
TGTGCCATCAGTGACCAAGCCCCCGGGGGACAGGGGGCTTACGAGCAGTACTTC
CAISDQAPGGQGAYEQYF
>NA|TRBJ2-5|TRBV9|TRBD2
TGTGCCAGCAGCGTAGTAGCGGGGGCAAGCTTAGAGACCCAGTACTTC
CASSVVAGASLETQYF
>NA|TRBJ2-7|TRBV5-1|NA
TGCGCCAGCAGCTTCGGCCACACCTCCGACTACGAGCAGTACTTC
CASSFGHTSDYEQYF
>many|TRBJ2-7|TRBV24-1|NA
TGTGCCACCAGCTTAGGGGGCTACGAGCAGTACTTC
CATSLGGYEQYF
>few|TRBJ1-5|TRBV4-1|NA
TGCGCCAGCAGCCAAGTGCTCGGACTCCCGAATCAGCCCCAGCATTTT
CASSQVLGLPNQPQHF
>many|TRBJ2-5|TRBV28|TRBD1
TGTGCCAGCAGTTTGGGGACAGGCCTACAAGAGACCCAGTACTTC
CASSLGTGLQETQYF
>many|TRBJ1-1|TRBV7-9|TRBD1
TGTGCCAGCAGTACTACGGTCGACAGGGGGTTGGACACTGAAGCTTTCTTT
CASSTTVDRGLDTEAFF
>many|TRBJ2-3|TRBV2|NA
TGTGCCAGCAGGCCGGGACCCCTCGGTACAGATACGCAGTATTTT
CASRPGPLGTDTQYF
>NA|TRBJ1-1|TRBV4-2|NA
TGTGCCAGCAGCCAAGAGGCAGACCTGAACACTGAAGCTTTCTTT
CASSQEADLNTEAFF
>NA|TRBJ2-7|TRBV28|NA
TGTGCCAGCAGTTTTTTTTCAGGGGCCTACGAGCAGTACTTC
CASSFFSGAYEQYF
>many|TRBJ2-3|TRBV15|TRBD2
TGTGCCACCAGCGTGGGGACTAGCGGGAGCACAGATACGCAGTATTTT
CATSVGTSGSTDTQYF
>NA|TRBJ1-3|TRBV18|TRBD1
TGTGCCAGCTCACCTCCGGGACAGGACCTCTCTGGAGACACCATATATTTT
CASSPPGQDLSGDTIYF
>NA|TRBJ1-4|TRBV20-1|NA
TGCAGTGCTAGAGATACCCGGGCCGCAGGGCGGGGGCAGGAAAAACTGTTTTTT
CSARDTRAAGRGQEKLFF
>many|TRBJ2-3|TRBV4-1|TRBD2
TGCGCCAGCAGCCCATTGACTAGCGGGAGGGTGACAGATACGCAGTATTTT
CASSPLTSGRVTDTQYF
>many|TRBJ1-1|TRBV6-1|NA
TGTGCCAGCAGTGAATCGGGGGCGGATCCTGGCACTGAAGCTTTCTTT
CASSESGADPGTEAFF
>NA|TRBJ2-1|TRBV24-1|NA
TGTGCCACCAGTGATTTCGATGAGCCCGGGGGTCAGTTCTTC
CATSDFDEPGGQFF
>many|TRBJ2-2|TRBV9|NA
TGTGCCAGCAGCTGGGGGTTAACCGGGGAGCTGTTTTTT
CASSWGLTGELFF
>NA|TRBJ1-2|TRBV10-3|TRBD1
TGTGCCATCAGTGAGACGACAGGGGGTGGATATGGCTACACCTTC
CAISETTGGGYGYTF
>many|TRBJ1-1|TRBV28|NA
TGTGCCAGCAGTCCCAATGTCGGCACTGAAGCTTTCTTT
CASSPNVGTEAFF
>many|TRBJ2-6|TRBV7-6|NA
TGTGCCAGCAGCTTAGTGAGGGGGGACTCTGGGGCCAACGTCCTGACTTTC
CASSLVRGDSGANVLTF
>NA|TRBJ2-3|TRBV15|NA
TGTGCCACCAGCAGAGAAGGCTTATTACAGGATGGCACAGATACGCAGTATTTT
CATSREGLLQDGTDTQYF
>few|TRBJ2-1|TRBV4-3|TRBD2
TGCGCCAGCAGCCAAGATCCCGTGGCCGGGGGGGCGACCTACAATGAGCAGTTCTTC
CASSQDPVAGGATYNEQFF
>many|TRBJ1-5|TRBV12-3/TRBV12-4|NA
TGTGCCAGCAGCCCTTCAGTCCCCGCTAATCAGCCCCAGCATTTT
CASSPSVPANQPQHF
>NA|TRBJ2-7|TRBV27|TRBD2
TGTGCCGGCAGCAGCGGGGGATACGAGCAGTACTTC
CAGSSGGYEQYF
>NA|TRBJ2-7|TRBV5-6|TRBD1
TGTGCCAGCAGGATGAGGACAGGGCACTACGAGCAGTACTTC
CASRMRTGHYEQYF